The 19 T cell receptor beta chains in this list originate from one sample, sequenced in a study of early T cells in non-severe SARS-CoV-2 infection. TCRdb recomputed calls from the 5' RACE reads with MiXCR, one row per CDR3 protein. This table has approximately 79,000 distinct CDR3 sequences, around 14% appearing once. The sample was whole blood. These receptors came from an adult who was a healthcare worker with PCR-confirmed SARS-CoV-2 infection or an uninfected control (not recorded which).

CDR3 amino acids: CSVGGLKTGDNEQFF. CDR3 nucleotides: TGCAGCGTTGGGGGTCTGAAGACAGGAGACAATGAGCAGTTCTTC. The rearrangement joins TRBV29-1 to TRBJ2-1, with a weak D call TRBD1 (6 bases). The CDR3 runs 15 residues. With 4 bases removed from V and 5 bases from J, the gap between germline ends came to 18 bases. The germline CDR1 and CDR2 sequences are SQVTM and ANQGSEA.

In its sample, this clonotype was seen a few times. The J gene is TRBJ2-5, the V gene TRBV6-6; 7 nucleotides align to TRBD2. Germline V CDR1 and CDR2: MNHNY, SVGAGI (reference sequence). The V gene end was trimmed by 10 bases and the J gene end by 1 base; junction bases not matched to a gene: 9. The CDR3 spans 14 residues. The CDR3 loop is CATSISGPQETQYF. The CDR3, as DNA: TGTGCCACCTCTATTAGCGGGCCCCAAGAGACCCAGTACTTC.

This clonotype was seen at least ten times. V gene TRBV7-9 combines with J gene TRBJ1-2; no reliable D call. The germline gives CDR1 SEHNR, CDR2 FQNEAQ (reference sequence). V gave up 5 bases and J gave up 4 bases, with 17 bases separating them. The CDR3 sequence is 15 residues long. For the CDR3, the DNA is TGTGCCAGCAGCCCCGGCAGGACCTCCCTCTATGGCTACACCTTC. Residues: CASSPGRTSLYGYTF.

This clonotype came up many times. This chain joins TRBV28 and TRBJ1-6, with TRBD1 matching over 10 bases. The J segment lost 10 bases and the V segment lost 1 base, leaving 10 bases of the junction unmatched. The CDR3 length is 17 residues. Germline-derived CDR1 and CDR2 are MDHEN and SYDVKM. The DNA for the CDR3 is TGTGCCAGCAGTTTATTCCGTTCGACAGGGGGCTGGTCACCCCTCCACTTT. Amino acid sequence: CASSLFRSTGGWSPLHF.

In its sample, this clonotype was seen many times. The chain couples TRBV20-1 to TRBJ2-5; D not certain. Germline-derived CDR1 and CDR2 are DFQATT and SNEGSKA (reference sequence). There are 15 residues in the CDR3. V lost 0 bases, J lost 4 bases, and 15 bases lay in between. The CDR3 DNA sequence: TGCAGTGCTAGAGATCTCGGCCGTACACGAGAGACCCAGTACTTC. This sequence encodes CSARDLGRTRETQYF.

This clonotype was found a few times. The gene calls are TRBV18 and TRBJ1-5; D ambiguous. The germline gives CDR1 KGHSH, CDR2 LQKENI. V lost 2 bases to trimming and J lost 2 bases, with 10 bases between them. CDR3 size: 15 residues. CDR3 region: CASSPGRDGNQPQHF. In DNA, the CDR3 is TGTGCCAGCTCACCAGGTAGAGATGGCAATCAGCCCCAGCATTTT. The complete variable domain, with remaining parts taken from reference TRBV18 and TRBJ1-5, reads NAGVMQNPRHLVRRRGQEARLRCSPMKGHSHVYWYRQLPEEGLKFMVYLQKENIIDESGMPKERFSAEFPKEGPSILRIQQVVRGDSAAYFCASSPGRDGNQPQHFGDGTRLSIL.

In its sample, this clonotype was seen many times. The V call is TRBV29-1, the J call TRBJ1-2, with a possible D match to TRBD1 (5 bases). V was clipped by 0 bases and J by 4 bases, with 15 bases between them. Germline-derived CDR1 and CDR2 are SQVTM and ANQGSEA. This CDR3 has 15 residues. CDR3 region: CSVEDPLQAPYGYTF. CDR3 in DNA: TGCAGCGTTGAAGACCCCCTACAGGCGCCCTATGGCTACACCTTC.

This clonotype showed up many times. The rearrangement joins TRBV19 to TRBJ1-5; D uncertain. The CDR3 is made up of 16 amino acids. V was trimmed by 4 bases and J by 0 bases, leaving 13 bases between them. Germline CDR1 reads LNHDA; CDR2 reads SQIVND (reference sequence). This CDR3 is CASSTPWVYSNQPQHF. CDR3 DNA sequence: TGTGCCAGTAGTACCCCGTGGGTTTATAGCAATCAGCCCCAGCATTTT. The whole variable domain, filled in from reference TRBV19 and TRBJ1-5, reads DGGITQSPKYLFRKEGQNVTLSCEQNLNHDAMYWYRQDPGQGLRLIYYSQIVNDFQKGDIAEGYSVSREKKESFPLTVTSAQKNPTAFYLCASSTPWVYSNQPQHFGDGTRLSIL.

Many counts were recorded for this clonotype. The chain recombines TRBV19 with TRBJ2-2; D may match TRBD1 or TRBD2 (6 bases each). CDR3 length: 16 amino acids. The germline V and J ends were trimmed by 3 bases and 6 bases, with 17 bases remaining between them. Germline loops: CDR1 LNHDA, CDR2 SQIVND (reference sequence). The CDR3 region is CASSIGGTYLAGELFF. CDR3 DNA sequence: TGTGCCAGTAGTATTGGAGGGACATACCTCGCCGGGGAGCTGTTTTTT.

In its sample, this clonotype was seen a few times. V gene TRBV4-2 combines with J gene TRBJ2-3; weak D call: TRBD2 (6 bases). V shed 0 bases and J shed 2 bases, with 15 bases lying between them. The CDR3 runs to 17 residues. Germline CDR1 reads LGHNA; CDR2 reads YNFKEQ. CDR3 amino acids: CASSQDQGGTFTDTQYF. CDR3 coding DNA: TGTGCCAGCAGCCAAGATCAGGGCGGGACCTTCACAGATACGCAGTATTTT.

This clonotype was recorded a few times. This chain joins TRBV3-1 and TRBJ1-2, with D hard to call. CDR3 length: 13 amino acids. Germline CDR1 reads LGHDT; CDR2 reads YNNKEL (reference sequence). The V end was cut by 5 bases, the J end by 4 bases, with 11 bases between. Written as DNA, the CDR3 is TGTGCCAGCAGCACAGAATTTTCCTATGGCTACACCTTC. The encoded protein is CASSTEFSYGYTF.

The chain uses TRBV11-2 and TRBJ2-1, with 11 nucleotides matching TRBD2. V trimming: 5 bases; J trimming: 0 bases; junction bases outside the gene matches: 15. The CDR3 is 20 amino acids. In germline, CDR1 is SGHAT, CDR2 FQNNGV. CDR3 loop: CASSPMREASGRSSYNEQFF. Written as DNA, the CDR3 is TGTGCCAGCAGCCCTATGAGGGAGGCTAGCGGGAGGAGCTCCTACAATGAGCAGTTCTTC.

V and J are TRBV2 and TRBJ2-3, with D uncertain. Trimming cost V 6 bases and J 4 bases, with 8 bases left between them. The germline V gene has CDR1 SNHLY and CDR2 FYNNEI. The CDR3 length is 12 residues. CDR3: CASSRLSDTQYF. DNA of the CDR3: TGTGCCAGCAGCCGGCTCTCAGATACGCAGTATTTT.

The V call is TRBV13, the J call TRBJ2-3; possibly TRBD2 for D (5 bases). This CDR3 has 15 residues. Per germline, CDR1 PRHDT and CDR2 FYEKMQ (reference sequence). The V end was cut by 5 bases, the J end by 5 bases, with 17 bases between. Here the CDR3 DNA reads TGTGCCAGCAGCCAAAGGCGGCACGGAGGAGATACGCAGTATTTT. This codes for CASSQRRHGGDTQYF.

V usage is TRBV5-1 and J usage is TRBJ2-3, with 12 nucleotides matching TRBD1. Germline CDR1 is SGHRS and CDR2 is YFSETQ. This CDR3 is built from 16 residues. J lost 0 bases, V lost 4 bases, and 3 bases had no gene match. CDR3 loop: CASSKGQGASTDTQYF. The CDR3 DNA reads TGCGCCAGCAGCAAGGGACAGGGGGCGAGCACAGATACGCAGTATTTT.

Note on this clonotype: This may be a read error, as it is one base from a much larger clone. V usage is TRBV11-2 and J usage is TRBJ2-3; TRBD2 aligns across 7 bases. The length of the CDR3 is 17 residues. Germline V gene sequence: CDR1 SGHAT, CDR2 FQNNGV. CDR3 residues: CASSLRVTGGSIDTQYF. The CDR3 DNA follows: TGTGCCAGCAGCTTACGGGTCACGGGAGGAAGCATAGATACGCAGTATTTT.

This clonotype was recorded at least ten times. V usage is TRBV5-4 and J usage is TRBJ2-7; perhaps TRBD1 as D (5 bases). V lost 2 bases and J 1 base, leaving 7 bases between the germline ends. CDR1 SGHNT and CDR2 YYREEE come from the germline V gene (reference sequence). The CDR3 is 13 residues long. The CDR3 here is CASSFDRSYEQYF. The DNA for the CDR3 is TGTGCCAGCAGCTTCGACAGATCCTACGAGCAGTACTTC.

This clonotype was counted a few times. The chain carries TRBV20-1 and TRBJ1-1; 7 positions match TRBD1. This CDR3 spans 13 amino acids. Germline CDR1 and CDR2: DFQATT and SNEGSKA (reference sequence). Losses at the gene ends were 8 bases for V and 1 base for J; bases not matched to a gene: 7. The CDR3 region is CSSPGQTNTEAFF. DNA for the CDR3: TGCAGTTCCCCGGGACAGACGAACACTGAAGCTTTCTTT.

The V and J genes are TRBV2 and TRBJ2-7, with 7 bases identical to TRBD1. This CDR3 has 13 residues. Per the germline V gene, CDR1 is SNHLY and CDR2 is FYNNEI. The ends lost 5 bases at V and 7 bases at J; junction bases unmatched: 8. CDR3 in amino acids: CASSNDREKEQYF. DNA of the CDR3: TGTGCCAGCAGTAACGACAGGGAAAAGGAGCAGTACTTC.